Detailed here is one T cell receptor beta chain. Its target is not known. This record comes from a study of T cell responses to AZD1222 COVID-19 vaccine. V was cut by 0 bases and J by 9 bases, with 9 bases left in between. The CDR3 has 14 residues. Germline V gene data show CDR1 as SGHAT and CDR2 as FQNNGV. Assay: immunoSEQ multiplex PCR; the TCRdb copy retains only in-frame clones and omits some. Of around 190,000 clones in the sample, roughly 92% were seen once. Findings and caveats of the study: Close to half of spike-specific TCRs reportedly recognize unmutated variant regions. The span of vaccine-associated CD4 TCRs extended across spike, with dominance at 160-218 and 743-854. Donors were largely white British and mainly female; clonal diversity was possibly underestimated. Without day 14 samples, only post-peak T cell repertoires were studied.

The TCR was taken from an adult who received the AZD1222 COVID-19 vaccine. The chain is built from TRBV11-2 and TRBJ1-6, with D perhaps TRBD1 (5 bases). The sequences come from peripheral blood, collected 28 days after the second AZD1222 dose. The CDR3 DNA follows: TGTGCCAGCAGCTTAGAAAGGGGAGGTTCACCCCTCCACTTT. Protein: CASSLERGGSPLHF.